The clone carrying this T cell receptor beta chain was found once. Its antigen remains unidentified. This record belongs to a study of glioma-infiltrating T cells. Using RNA template, CDR3s of TCR alpha and beta were amplified with iRepertoire arm-PCR. Input was roughly 85-450 ng of tissue mRNA or PBMC total RNA. TCRdb reanalysed the multiplex PCR reads using MiXCR and keeps one entry per CDR3 protein. There are roughly 40,000 distinct CDR3 sequences in the sample; about 22% occur only once, and roughly 6.1% lies in the top ten. The study's findings and limits: Tissue-blood divergence was below expectation in non-neoplastic patients, above in gliomas.

Specimen: glioma tissue, nonneoplastic brain tissue, or PBMCs (not recorded which). The receptor was isolated from a human donor with low-grade glioma or glioblastoma, undergoing nonglioma brain surgery, or in good health (not recorded which).

In nucleotides, the CDR3 is TGTGCCAGCAGCCCCGGACAGAGGGCTATGGTTACTGAAGCTTTCTTT. This codes for CASSPGQRAMVTEAFF. This chain links TRBV5-4 with TRBJ1-1; the D gene is possibly TRBD1 (6 bases). This CDR3 is 16 amino acids long. Trimming shortened V by 4 bases and J by 5 bases, and 21 bases separated the two germline ends. Germline V gene data show CDR1 as SGHNT and CDR2 as YYREEE (reference sequence).